These 27 T cell receptor beta chains were all obtained from the same sample, sequenced in a study of OX40 agonist ivuxolimab in advanced cancers. The repertoire was sequenced with immunoSEQ multiplex PCR; TCRdb's copy has only in-frame clones and lacks some. The sample has roughly 70,000 clones, around 89% seen once. This specimen was CD4+ or CD8+ T cells sorted from blood, taken in a trial of the OX40 agonist ivuxolimab. The receptors originated from an adult with an advanced solid tumor such as melanoma, head and neck, liver or kidney cancer.

The V call is TRBV4-2, the J call TRBJ1-1, with D uncertain. CDR3 length: 12 residues. V shed 5 bases and J shed 5 bases, with 9 bases lying between them. Germline lookup yields CDR1 LGHNA and CDR2 YNFKEQ. CDR3 region: CASSSRRTEAFF. DNA of the CDR3: TGTGCCAGCAGCTCCCGCCGGACTGAAGCTTTCTTT.

The chain uses TRBV14 and TRBJ2-2; 8 positions agree with TRBD2. V lost 4 bases and J lost 4; bases outside the gene matches: 8. In germline, CDR1 is SGHDN, CDR2 FVKESK. The CDR3 is 16 amino acids. The CDR3 reads CASSPGWGLVTGELFF. DNA of the CDR3: TGTGCCAGCAGCCCAGGGTGGGGACTAGTCACCGGGGAGCTGTTTTTT.

This clone was found once. The genes are TRBV6-5 and TRBJ2-7, with D perhaps assigned TRBD1 or TRBD2 (5 bases each). The CDR3 has 15 residues. Germline V gene lookup returns CDR1 MNHEY and CDR2 SVGAGI. V shed 6 bases and J shed 4 bases, with 19 bases lying between them. For the CDR3, the DNA is TGTGCCAGCAGCCGGGCCGGGGACCACGGTTACGAGCAGTACTTC. This sequence encodes CASSRAGDHGYEQYF.

The chain joins TRBV6-5 to TRBJ2-6, with D maybe TRBD1 (5 bases). The ends were cut back, 0 bases at V and 3 bases at J, with 6 bases in the middle. Germline V gene data show CDR1 as MNHEY and CDR2 as SVGAGI. This CDR3 is 15 amino acids long. This CDR3 is CASSYSRVGANVLTF. The CDR3 coding sequence is TGTGCCAGCAGTTACTCCAGGGTTGGGGCCAACGTCCTGACTTTC.

This clone was observed a handful of times. The chain employs TRBV6-5 and TRBJ2-1; D gene ambiguous. Germline CDR1 is MNHEY and CDR2 is SVGAGI. Trimming shortened V by 0 bases and J by 4 bases, and 10 bases separated the two germline ends. The CDR3 sequence is 15 residues long. CDR3 amino acids: CASSYSGSNYNEQFF. The CDR3 nucleotides are TGTGCCAGCAGTTACTCGGGCTCAAATTACAATGAGCAGTTCTTC.

The rearrangement joins TRBV2 to TRBJ1-1; 9 bases agree with TRBD1. The CDR3 consists of 13 residues. CDR1 is SNHLY, CDR2 FYNNEI, per germline. Trimming at V came to 6 bases and at J to 5 bases, leaving 4 bases not matched to a gene. The CDR3 DNA is TGTGCCAGCAGCAGGGACAGGGATACTGAAGCTTTCTTT. Translated, it gives CASSRDRDTEAFF.

This chain uses TRBV27 with TRBJ2-5; the D is unclear. Germline lookup yields CDR1 MNHEY and CDR2 SMNVEV (reference sequence). V lost 5 bases and J 1 base, leaving 14 bases between the germline ends. The CDR3 consists of 15 residues. The CDR3 here is CASSLTTLTQETQYF. The CDR3 nucleotides are TGTGCCAGCAGTCTGACGACTCTCACCCAAGAGACCCAGTACTTC.

The chain recombines TRBV6-5 with TRBJ1-4; possibly TRBD1 for D (6 bases). The CDR3 extends over 15 amino acids. Germline V CDR1 and CDR2: MNHEY, SVGAGI. V dropped 0 bases and J dropped 6 bases, with 11 bases sitting between them. The CDR3, as DNA: TGTGCCAGCAGTTACTCGGGGGCGAGGTATGAAAAACTGTTTTTT. Amino acid sequence: CASSYSGARYEKLFF.

This sequence joins TRBV27 and TRBJ1-2; TRBD1 matches at 7 bases. The CDR3 totals 13 residues. With V trimmed by 6 bases and J by 4 bases, 5 bases remained unmatched. In germline, CDR1 is MNHEY, CDR2 SMNVEV (reference sequence). The chain's CDR3 is CASSPRDSYGYTF. For the CDR3, the DNA is TGTGCCAGCAGCCCTCGGGACAGCTATGGCTACACCTTC.

The sample holds one count of this clone. V usage is TRBV19 and J usage is TRBJ1-5; D may be TRBD1 (5 bases). Germline-derived CDR1 and CDR2 are LNHDA and SQIVND (reference sequence). This CDR3 comprises 15 residues. The V end lost 3 bases, the J end lost 1 base, and 10 bases lay between the germline ends. The CDR3, as DNA: TGTGCCAGTAGTATCGGGCGGGGGAGCAATCAGCCCCAGCATTTT. Translation: CASSIGRGSNQPQHF. The complete variable domain, with remaining parts taken from reference TRBV19 and TRBJ1-5, reads DGGITQSPKYLFRKEGQNVTLSCEQNLNHDAMYWYRQDPGQGLRLIYYSQIVNDFQKGDIAEGYSVSREKKESFPLTVTSAQKNPTAFYLCASSIGRGSNQPQHFGDGTRLSIL.

The table lists this clone with a count of one. This rearrangement joins TRBV11-2 to TRBJ2-7; a weak D match, TRBD1 (6 bases). The germline CDR1 and CDR2 sequences are SGHAT and FQNNGV. The CDR3 is 16 residues long. V lost 5 bases to trimming and J lost 5 bases, with 22 bases between them. CDR3 bases: TGTGCCAGCAGCGCCGCGGACAGACCCCTTGGGAACGAGCAGTACTTC. Translated, it gives CASSAADRPLGNEQYF.

This clone has a single count. V is TRBV15 and J is TRBJ1-1; D ambiguous. The CDR3 spans 16 residues. Germline V gives CDR1 LNHNV, CDR2 YYDKDF (reference sequence). The V gene lost 1 base and the J gene lost 1 base, with 13 bases spanning the gap. The CDR3 DNA follows: TGTGCCACCAGCAGAGCTGCAATTGTCCAGAACACTGAAGCTTTCTTT. Amino acid sequence: CATSRAAIVQNTEAFF.

The chain joins TRBV7-9 to TRBJ1-3; 10 nucleotides line up with TRBD1. After removal of 6 bases from V and 2 bases from J, the junction contained 4 bases not matched to a gene. Germline CDR1 reads SEHNR; CDR2 reads FQNEAQ (reference sequence). The CDR3 contains 15 residues. This CDR3 is CASSTGTGAGNTIYF. For the CDR3, the DNA is TGTGCCAGCAGTACCGGGACAGGGGCTGGAAACACCATATATTTT.

The V gene is TRBV15, the J gene TRBJ1-5; a weak D match, TRBD1 (5 bases). The CDR3 spans 15 residues. V lost 1 base to trimming and J lost 7 bases, with 14 bases between them. Per the germline V gene, CDR1 is LNHNV and CDR2 is YYDKDF (reference sequence). DNA of the CDR3: TGTGCCACCAGCAGAGCCGGGCAGGGTTGGCAGCCCCAGCATTTT. Protein sequence: CATSRAGQGWQPQHF.

The chain employs TRBV18 and TRBJ1-1; a possible D gene is TRBD1 (6 bases). CDR3 size: 13 residues. Per germline, CDR1 KGHSH and CDR2 LQKENI. Trimming removed 3 bases at V and 12 bases at J, with 17 bases between. Here the CDR3 DNA reads TGTGCCAGCTCACCCAGACAGGAGTCCCATCCTTTCTTT. This codes for CASSPRQESHPFF.

This clone was recorded a few times. V and J are TRBV18 and TRBJ1-5; tentative D call: TRBD1 (5 bases). Germline V CDR1 and CDR2: KGHSH, LQKENI. Trimming removed 1 base at V and 2 bases at J, with 6 bases between. The CDR3 is 14 residues long. This chain's CDR3 is CASSPRDGNQPQHF. The DNA for the CDR3 is TGTGCCAGCTCACCACGGGACGGCAATCAGCCCCAGCATTTT.

This chain uses TRBV28 with TRBJ2-2; no firm D call. The V end was cut by 5 bases, the J end by 7 bases, with 11 bases between. This CDR3 has 13 residues. Germline CDR1 and CDR2: MDHEN and SYDVKM. CDR3 coding DNA: TGTGCCAGCAGTCCCCAGGTGGACGGGGAGCTGTTTTTT. It specifies CASSPQVDGELFF.

The rearrangement joins TRBV7-8 to TRBJ2-7, with unresolved D. The germline V and J ends were trimmed by 5 bases and 0 bases, with 11 bases remaining between them. Germline loops: CDR1 SGHVS, CDR2 FQNEAQ. The CDR3 contains 14 residues. The CDR3 sequence is CASSNRVRSYEQYF. CDR3 bases: TGTGCCAGCAGCAACCGGGTCCGCTCCTACGAGCAGTACTTC.

The J gene is TRBJ1-1, the V gene TRBV6-6; TRBD1 might be the D (5 bases). The V gene lost 0 bases and the J gene lost 9 bases, with 8 bases spanning the gap. This CDR3 spans 12 amino acids. The germline V gene encodes CDR1 MNHNY and CDR2 SVGAGI (reference sequence). The CDR3 spells CASSYSAGQAFF. The CDR3 coding sequence is TGTGCCAGCAGTTACTCGGCAGGGCAAGCTTTCTTT.

The chain employs TRBV5-1 and TRBJ2-3, with D possibly being TRBD2 (6 bases). This CDR3 has 16 residues. V dropped 4 bases and J dropped 2 bases, with 17 bases sitting between them. Germline assignment: CDR1 SGHRS and CDR2 YFSETQ. CDR3 protein: CASSTGVGRYTDTQYF. In DNA, the CDR3 is TGCGCCAGCAGCACGGGGGTGGGGAGGTACACAGATACGCAGTATTTT.

The chain combines TRBV19 with TRBJ2-7; unclear D gene. This CDR3 spans 11 amino acids. Germline CDR1 and CDR2: LNHDA and SQIVND (reference sequence). V was clipped by 4 bases and J by 4 bases, with 5 bases between them. This chain's CDR3 is CASSNKYEQYF. CDR3 in DNA: TGTGCCAGTAGTAATAAGTACGAGCAGTACTTC.

The rearrangement links TRBV6-6 to TRBJ2-2; D call uncertain. Trimming stripped 8 bases from V and 7 bases from J, with 14 bases between. The V gene's germline CDR1 is MNHNY and CDR2 SVGAGI (reference sequence). The CDR3 consists of 13 residues. As DNA, the CDR3 is TGTGCCAGCTGCCCGCGGTCCTACGGGGAGCTGTTTTTT. Protein: CASCPRSYGELFF.

The chain recombines TRBV5-5 with TRBJ1-2; D call uncertain. V was clipped by 4 bases and J by 4 bases, with 17 bases between them. Germline V gene lookup returns CDR1 SGHKS and CDR2 YYEKEE (reference sequence). CDR3 length equals 15 residues. This chain's CDR3 is CASSPGSLYSYGYTF. CDR3 coding DNA: TGTGCCAGCAGCCCCGGGAGCCTGTACAGCTATGGCTACACCTTC.

The J gene is TRBJ2-5, the V gene TRBV28, with no clear D. Per germline, CDR1 MDHEN and CDR2 SYDVKM. The CDR3 extends over 12 amino acids. V was clipped by 6 bases and J by 6 bases, with 11 bases between them. CDR3 protein: CASSTLGKTQYF. The DNA of the CDR3 is TGTGCCAGCAGCACACTCGGCAAGACCCAGTACTTC.

The chain joins TRBV14 to TRBJ1-1; a weak D match, TRBD1 (5 bases). The V and J ends lost 1 base and 5 bases respectively, with 17 bases between them. The CDR3 contains 16 residues. CDR1 is SGHDN, CDR2 FVKESK, per germline. The CDR3 loop is CASSQVIGGFMTEAFF. DNA of the CDR3: TGTGCCAGCAGCCAAGTAATCGGGGGTTTTATGACTGAAGCTTTCTTT.

The chain links TRBV7-9 to TRBJ2-3, with a tentative D call TRBD2 (7 bases). The CDR3 runs to 18 residues. Looked up from germline, CDR1 is SEHNR and CDR2 is FQNEAQ (reference sequence). V was trimmed by 3 bases and J by 4 bases, leaving 23 bases between them. CDR3 DNA: TGTGCCAGCAGCTTCGTCAGGGGAGGGTGGCGGGACGCAGATACGCAGTATTTT. Translation: CASSFVRGGWRDADTQYF.

The chain joins TRBV5-6 to TRBJ1-2; D unclear. V was pared by 2 bases and J by 5 bases, with 4 bases between. This CDR3 contains 11 residues. Germline CDR1 reads SGHDT; CDR2 reads YYEEEE. CDR3 region: CASSFEYGYTF. CDR3 sequence (DNA): TGTGCCAGCAGCTTCGAATATGGCTACACCTTC.